This T cell receptor beta chain was sequenced in a study of beta chain features in type 1 diabetes. Notes on the study in general: The study found fewer insertions and more deletions at VDJ junctions in type 1 diabetes patients. Sequencing the cDNA could make cells with high TCR expression show up more than they should.

CD4+ naive, central memory, regulatory and stem cell-like memory subsets were isolated by sorting on CD45RO/CCR7/CD25/CD127/CD95/CD27. This CDR3 region has 14 residues. Germline V gene lookup returns CDR1 SGDLS and CDR2 YYNGEE. Trimming shortened V by 6 bases and J by 4 bases, and 15 bases separated the two germline ends. Expressed TCRB transcripts were sequenced after all isolated RNA was converted to cDNA. Sequenced by immunoSEQ multiplex PCR; TCRdb stores in-frame clones only, minus some. Among 200,000 to 250,000 clones, approximately 11% were seen once, and the ten largest hold over 1%. This clone was detected only a few times. Antigen specificity is unknown.

The specimen was central memory CD4+ T cells from blood. The V gene is TRBV9, the J gene TRBJ2-3, with D perhaps TRBD2 (5 bases). This TCR was recovered from a man aged 18 to 30 in good health. The CDR3 loop reads CASTQRAVSDTQYF. The CDR3 DNA is TGTGCCAGCACCCAGAGGGCGGTGTCAGATACGCAGTATTTT.